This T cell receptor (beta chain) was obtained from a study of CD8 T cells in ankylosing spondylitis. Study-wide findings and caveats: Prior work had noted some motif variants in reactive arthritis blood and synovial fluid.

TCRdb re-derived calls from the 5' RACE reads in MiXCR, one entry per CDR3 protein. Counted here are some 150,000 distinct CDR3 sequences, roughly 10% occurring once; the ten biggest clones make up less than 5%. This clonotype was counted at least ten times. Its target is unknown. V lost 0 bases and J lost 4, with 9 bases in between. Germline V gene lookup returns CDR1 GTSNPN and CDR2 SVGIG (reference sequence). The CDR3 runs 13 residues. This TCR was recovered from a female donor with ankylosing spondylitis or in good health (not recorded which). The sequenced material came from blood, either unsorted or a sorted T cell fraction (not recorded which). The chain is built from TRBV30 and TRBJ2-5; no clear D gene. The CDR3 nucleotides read TGTGCCTGGAGTGTTAGGTTTTCAGAGACCCAGTACTTC. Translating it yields CAWSVRFSETQYF. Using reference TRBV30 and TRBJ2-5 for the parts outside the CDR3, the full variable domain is SQTIHQWPATLVQPVGSPLSLECTVEGTSNPNLYWYRQAAGRGLQLLFYSVGIGQISSEVPQNLSASRPQDRQFILSSKKLLLSDSGFYLCAWSVRFSETQYFGPGTRLLVL.